The sequence of this T cell receptor beta chain was determined in a study of blood T cell repertoires in COVID-19. This CDR3 is built from 19 residues. Trimming left V 7 bases short and J 7 bases short, with 34 bases between. Germline loops: CDR1 LNHDA, CDR2 SQIVND (reference sequence). The table came from immunoSEQ multiplex PCR; TCRdb's copy has only in-frame clones and leaves some out. The data show around 220,000 clones, 85% to 90% seen once. This clonotype was obtained from a man in his fifties with acute or convalescent COVID-19. This rearrangement joins TRBV19 to TRBJ1-2; D remains ambiguous. The sample consisted of peripheral blood. The CDR3 is CASIEVTGRNLKRTSGYTF. CDR3 sequence (DNA): TGTGCCAGTATTGAAGTGACCGGCCGTAACCTCAAAAGAACTAGTGGCTACACCTTC.